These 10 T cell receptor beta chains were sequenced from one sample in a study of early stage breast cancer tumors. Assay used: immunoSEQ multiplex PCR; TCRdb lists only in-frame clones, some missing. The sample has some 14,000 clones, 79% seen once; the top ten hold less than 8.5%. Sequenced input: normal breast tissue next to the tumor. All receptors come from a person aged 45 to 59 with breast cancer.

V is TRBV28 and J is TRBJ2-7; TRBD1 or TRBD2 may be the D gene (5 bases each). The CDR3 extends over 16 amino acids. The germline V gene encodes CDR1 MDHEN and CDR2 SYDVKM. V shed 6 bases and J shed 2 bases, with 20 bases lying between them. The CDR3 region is CASSLTPGPTPYEQYF. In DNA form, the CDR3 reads TGTGCCAGCAGCCTTACCCCGGGGCCCACCCCCTACGAGCAGTACTTC.

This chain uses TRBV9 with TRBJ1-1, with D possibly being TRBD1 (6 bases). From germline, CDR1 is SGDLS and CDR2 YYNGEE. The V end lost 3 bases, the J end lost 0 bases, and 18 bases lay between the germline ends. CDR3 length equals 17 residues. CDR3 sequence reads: CASSATGGGFMNTEAFF. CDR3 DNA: TGTGCCAGCAGCGCGACCGGGGGGGGCTTCATGAACACTGAAGCTTTCTTT.

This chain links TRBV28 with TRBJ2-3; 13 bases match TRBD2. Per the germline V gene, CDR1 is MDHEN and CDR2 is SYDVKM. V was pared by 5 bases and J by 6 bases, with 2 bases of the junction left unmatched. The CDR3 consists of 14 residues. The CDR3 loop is CASSGLAGDDTQYF. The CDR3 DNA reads TGTGCCAGCAGTGGACTAGCGGGGGATGATACGCAGTATTTT.

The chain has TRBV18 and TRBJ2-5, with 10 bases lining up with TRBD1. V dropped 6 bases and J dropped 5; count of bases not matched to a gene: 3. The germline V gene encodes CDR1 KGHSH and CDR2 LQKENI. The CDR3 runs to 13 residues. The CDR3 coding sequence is TGTGCCAGCTCGACAGGGGGCGATGAGACCCAGTACTTC. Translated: CASSTGGDETQYF.

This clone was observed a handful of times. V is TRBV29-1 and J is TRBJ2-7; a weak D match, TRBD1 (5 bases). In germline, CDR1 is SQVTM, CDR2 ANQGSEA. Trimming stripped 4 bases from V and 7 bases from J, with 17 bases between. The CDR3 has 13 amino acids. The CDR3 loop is CSVVTPRAKEQYF. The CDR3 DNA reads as TGCAGCGTTGTCACCCCCAGGGCAAAGGAGCAGTACTTC.

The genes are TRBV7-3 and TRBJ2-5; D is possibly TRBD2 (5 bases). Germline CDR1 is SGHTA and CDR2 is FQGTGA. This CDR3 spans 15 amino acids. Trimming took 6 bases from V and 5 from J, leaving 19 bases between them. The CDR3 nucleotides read TGTGCCAGCAGTCAAATGCCTGGGGAGTGGGAGACCCAGTACTTC. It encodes CASSQMPGEWETQYF.

Here the CDR3 reads CASRDKNNYGYTF. The CDR3 bases are TGTGCCAGCAGGGACAAAAATAACTATGGCTACACCTTC. The chain recombines TRBV28 with TRBJ1-2; weak D call: TRBD1 (5 bases). The CDR3 totals 13 residues. The V end lost 6 bases, the J end lost 1 base, and 9 bases lay between the germline ends. Germline assignment: CDR1 MDHEN and CDR2 SYDVKM.

DNA for the CDR3: TGTGCCAGCAGCTTTCTCCAGGGCGATAATTCACCCCTCCACTTT. Its translation is CASSFLQGDNSPLHF. V usage is TRBV5-6 and J usage is TRBJ1-6, with D perhaps TRBD1 (5 bases). Germline V gene sequence: CDR1 SGHDT, CDR2 YYEEEE. V lost 2 bases to trimming and J lost 5 bases, with 11 bases between them. This CDR3 is built from 15 residues. Together with reference TRBV5-6 and TRBJ1-6, the CDR3 gives the full variable domain: DAGVTQSPTHLIKTRGQQVTLRCSPKSGHDTVSWYQQALGQGPQFIFQYYEEEERQRGNFPDRFSGHQFPNYSSELNVNALLLGDSALYLCASSFLQGDNSPLHFGNGTRLTVT.

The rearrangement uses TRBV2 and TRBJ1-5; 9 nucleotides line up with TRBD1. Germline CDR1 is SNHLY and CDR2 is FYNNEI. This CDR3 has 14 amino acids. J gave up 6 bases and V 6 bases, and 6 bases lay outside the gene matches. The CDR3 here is CASSRTGEVQPQHF. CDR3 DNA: TGTGCCAGCAGCCGGACAGGGGAAGTTCAGCCCCAGCATTTT.

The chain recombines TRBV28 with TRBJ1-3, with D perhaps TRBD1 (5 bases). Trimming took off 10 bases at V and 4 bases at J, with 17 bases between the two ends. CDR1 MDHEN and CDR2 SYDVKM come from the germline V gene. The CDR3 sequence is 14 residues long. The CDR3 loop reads CATIPGDVGNTIYF. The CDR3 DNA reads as TGTGCCACCATACCGGGGGACGTCGGAAACACCATATATTTT. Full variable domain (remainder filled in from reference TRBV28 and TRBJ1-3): DVKVTQSSRYLVKRTGEKVFLECVQDMDHENMFWYRQDPGLGLRLIYFSYDVKMKEKGDIPEGYSVSREKKERFSLILESASTNQTSMYLCATIPGDVGNTIYFGEGSWLTVV.